The next 5 T cell receptor beta chains were all read from a single sample in a study of control samples from healthy donors and cancer patients. TCRdb's table, derived via immunoSEQ multiplex PCR, lists solely in-frame clones and lacks some. Of about 58,000 clones listed, around 87% are singletons. Sequenced: PBMCs. These receptors were obtained from a woman aged 60-75 years with lung cancer.

The V and J genes are TRBV10-2 and TRBJ1-1; 7 positions match TRBD1. There are 13 residues in the CDR3. After removal of 5 bases from V and 2 bases from J, the junction contained 2 bases not matched to a gene. Looked up from germline, CDR1 is WSHSY and CDR2 is SAAADI. The CDR3 loop is CASSRQGNTEAFF. The DNA for the CDR3 is TGCGCCAGCAGTAGACAGGGAAACACTGAAGCTTTCTTT.

This chain links TRBV29-1 with TRBJ2-3; D not resolved. Trimming left V 4 bases short and J 5 bases short, with 13 bases between. The CDR3 contains 13 residues. Germline CDR1 SQVTM, CDR2 ANQGSEA. CDR3 in amino acids: CSVVTAIRDTQYF. The CDR3 DNA follows: TGCAGCGTTGTTACAGCAATCCGAGATACGCAGTATTTT.

The V call is TRBV11-2, the J call TRBJ2-5, with D hard to call. The V gene lost 1 base and the J gene lost 5 bases, with 8 bases spanning the gap. Germline CDR1 reads SGHAT; CDR2 reads FQNNGV. This CDR3 region has 13 residues. The CDR3 is CASSLGRWETQYF. The DNA for the CDR3 is TGTGCCAGCAGCTTAGGGCGGTGGGAGACCCAGTACTTC.

The rearrangement joins TRBV18 to TRBJ2-3; TRBD2 agrees at 7 bases. With 9 bases clipped from V and 1 base from J, the junction kept 7 bases outside the gene matches. The CDR3 is 14 residues long. In germline, CDR1 is KGHSH, CDR2 LQKENI. The CDR3 DNA reads TGTGCCAGTAAGAGCCGGGGGGGCACAGATACGCAGTATTTT. Protein product: CASKSRGGTDTQYF. Full variable domain (remainder filled in from reference TRBV18 and TRBJ2-3): NAGVMQNPRHLVRRRGQEARLRCSPMKGHSHVYWYRQLPEEGLKFMVYLQKENIIDESGMPKERFSAEFPKEGPSILRIQQVVRGDSAAYFCASKSRGGTDTQYFGPGTRLTVL.

The CDR3 loop reads CASSGTGNQPQHF. CDR3 DNA sequence: TGTGCCAGCAGCGGGACGGGGAATCAGCCCCAGCATTTT. The chain is built from TRBV12-3 or TRBV12-4 and TRBJ1-5; tentatively, D is TRBD1 (5 bases). This CDR3 is 13 amino acids long. The V end was cut by 6 bases, the J end by 4 bases, with 10 bases between.